One sample yielded the 4 T cell receptor beta chains listed below, sequenced in a study of blood T cell repertoires in COVID-19. Profiled with immunoSEQ multiplex PCR; TCRdb holds only in-frame clones, not every one. Counted here are about 330,000 clones, approximately 88% occurring once; the ten biggest clones make up over 4.5%. The sample taken for sequencing was PBMCs or T cells enriched from blood (not recorded which). The receptor set was obtained from a man aged 25-45 years who had recovered from COVID-19.

The chain employs TRBV18 and TRBJ1-5, with a tentative D call TRBD1 (6 bases). Germline values: CDR1 KGHSH, CDR2 LQKENI. This CDR3 has 15 amino acids. The germline V and J ends were trimmed by 4 bases and 3 bases, with 13 bases remaining between them. CDR3 nucleotide sequence: TGTGCCAGCTCACTCACTACAGGGAACAATCAGCCCCAGCATTTT. It translates to CASSLTTGNNQPQHF.

The chain joins TRBV6-5 to TRBJ1-5; D unclear. V dropped 7 bases and J dropped 5 bases, with 9 bases sitting between them. Germline-derived CDR1 and CDR2 are MNHEY and SVGAGI. The CDR3 loop spans 12 amino acids. The CDR3 DNA reads as TGTGCCAGCACTGTGGGCGATCAGCCCCAGCATTTT. Translation gives CASTVGDQPQHF.

The chain employs TRBV4-1 and TRBJ2-3, with 7 bases aligning to TRBD2. The V and J ends lost 1 base and 4 bases, in that order; junction bases with no gene match: 5. Germline-derived CDR1 and CDR2 are MGHRA and YSYEKL. The CDR3 consists of 15 residues. The CDR3 DNA is TGCGCCAGCAGCCAAGGGGGGACTAAGGCAGATACGCAGTATTTT. The encoded protein is CASSQGGTKADTQYF.

The gene calls are TRBV3-1 (or the pseudogene TRBV3-2) and TRBJ2-2; D unclear. The CDR3 totals 13 residues. V lost 1 base and J lost 6, with 6 bases in between. The germline V gene encodes CDR1 LGHDT and CDR2 YNNKEL (reference sequence). The CDR3 is CASSQVRSGELFF. The CDR3 bases are TGTGCCAGCAGCCAAGTGAGATCCGGGGAGCTGTTTTTT.